These T cell receptor beta chains were read from a single sample in a study of T cells in Graves' hyperthyroidism and ophthalmopathy. TCRdb fed the multiplex PCR reads into MiXCR, producing one record per CDR3 protein. The sample yields roughly 700,000 distinct CDR3 sequences, 11% to 15% seen once. The sample was blood. Every receptor here comes from a woman under 30 with Graves' hyperthyroidism. Both conserved end residues are part of each CDR3. The order of the fields is D gene, J gene, V gene, CDR3 protein. The D gene is left open where the match is weak.

d_gene: -
j_gene: TRBJ1-1
v_gene: TRBV7-9
CDR3aa: CALNEVQPKNTEAFF

d_gene: TRBD1
j_gene: TRBJ1-1
v_gene: TRBV12-3/TRBV12-4
CDR3aa: CASRSRGGNTEAFF

d_gene: -
j_gene: TRBJ2-7
v_gene: TRBV30
CDR3aa: CAWSRPPTYEQYF

d_gene: TRBD2
j_gene: TRBJ2-7
v_gene: TRBV19
CDR3aa: CASSITSGYEQYF

d_gene: TRBD2
j_gene: TRBJ2-5
v_gene: TRBV13
CDR3aa: CASSPLEGLARETQYF

d_gene: -
j_gene: TRBJ2-1
v_gene: TRBV6-1
CDR3aa: CASSEALRYRQFF

d_gene: TRBD2
j_gene: TRBJ2-1
v_gene: TRBV20-1
CDR3aa: CSARDPSGSGSEQFF

d_gene: -
j_gene: TRBJ1-1
v_gene: TRBV7-9
CDR3aa: CASSFRVSEAFF

d_gene: TRBD2
j_gene: TRBJ2-7
v_gene: TRBV6-2/TRBV6-3
CDR3aa: CASSYGTSGTFYYEQYF

d_gene: TRBD1
j_gene: TRBJ1-1
v_gene: TRBV5-5
CDR3aa: CASSSEETGYTEAFF

d_gene: TRBD2
j_gene: TRBJ2-1
v_gene: TRBV24-1
CDR3aa: CATRGGPGTSSYNEQFF

d_gene: TRBD1
j_gene: TRBJ1-2
v_gene: TRBV4-1
CDR3aa: CASSHRTGAYYGYTF

d_gene: -
j_gene: TRBJ1-4
v_gene: TRBV5-1
CDR3aa: CASSIRAAQEFGEKLFF

d_gene: -
j_gene: TRBJ2-1
v_gene: TRBV29-1
CDR3aa: CSVEGGRASYNEQFF

d_gene: TRBD2
j_gene: TRBJ2-7
v_gene: TRBV7-9
CDR3aa: CASSSDPTSGRETYEQYF

d_gene: TRBD1
j_gene: TRBJ1-2
v_gene: TRBV9
CDR3aa: CASSTLRSTGEGIYGYTF

d_gene: -
j_gene: TRBJ2-7
v_gene: TRBV4-1
CDR3aa: CASSPRGIEQYF

d_gene: -
j_gene: TRBJ2-3
v_gene: TRBV2
CDR3aa: CASIAGSGGALTDTQYF

d_gene: TRBD1
j_gene: TRBJ2-3
v_gene: TRBV5-4
CDR3aa: CASSPGGQGGDTQYF

d_gene: TRBD2
j_gene: TRBJ2-7
v_gene: TRBV27
CDR3aa: CASSWTSGSIDEQYF

d_gene: -
j_gene: TRBJ2-3
v_gene: TRBV5-1
CDR3aa: CASSLLSKQDTQYF

d_gene: -
j_gene: TRBJ2-3
v_gene: TRBV7-3
CDR3aa: CASSPSPEGATQYF

d_gene: TRBD1
j_gene: TRBJ2-7
v_gene: TRBV30
CDR3aa: CACRQGGGYEQYF

d_gene: -
j_gene: TRBJ2-1
v_gene: TRBV9
CDR3aa: CASSAGTTHSYNEQFF

d_gene: -
j_gene: TRBJ2-7
v_gene: TRBV27
CDR3aa: CASSLHHSYEQYF

d_gene: TRBD2
j_gene: TRBJ2-1
v_gene: TRBV5-1
CDR3aa: CASSPSPLAGGLNEQFF

d_gene: -
j_gene: TRBJ2-3
v_gene: TRBV7-2
CDR3aa: CASSLESAASSTDTQYF

d_gene: -
j_gene: TRBJ2-1
v_gene: TRBV4-3
CDR3aa: CASSQEEGNEQFF

d_gene: TRBD2
j_gene: TRBJ2-1
v_gene: TRBV6-5
CDR3aa: CASSWLAGDNEQFF

d_gene: TRBD2
j_gene: TRBJ2-3
v_gene: TRBV2
CDR3aa: CASSIGGLAGGTDTQYF

d_gene: TRBD2
j_gene: TRBJ2-3
v_gene: TRBV5-1
CDR3aa: CASSLIVLAGTDTQYF

d_gene: -
j_gene: TRBJ1-2
v_gene: TRBV6-2/TRBV6-3
CDR3aa: CASSYLRVQGRDDYGYTF

d_gene: -
j_gene: TRBJ2-7
v_gene: TRBV20-1
CDR3aa: CSRRGRAGEQYF

d_gene: -
j_gene: TRBJ1-2
v_gene: TRBV28
CDR3aa: CASSQSGYTF

d_gene: TRBD2
j_gene: TRBJ2-1
v_gene: TRBV15
CDR3aa: CATSKSRLAGDNEQFF

d_gene: TRBD2
j_gene: TRBJ2-2
v_gene: TRBV29-1
CDR3aa: CSVEGLAVNTGELFF

d_gene: TRBD1
j_gene: TRBJ1-2
v_gene: TRBV20-1
CDR3aa: CSARGGQGGYTF

d_gene: TRBD2
j_gene: TRBJ2-7
v_gene: TRBV6-1
CDR3aa: CASSGITSGNSYEQYF

d_gene: -
j_gene: TRBJ1-5
v_gene: TRBV2
CDR3aa: CASRDTGIGNQPQHF